The clone carrying this T cell receptor beta chain has at least ten counts. The data were obtained in a study of Graves' ophthalmopathy and Graves' hyperthyroidism. Amplification of TCR beta CDR3 regions used RNA transcripts. Second-round multiplex PCR came after a first-round RT-PCR that employed HTBI primers. TCRdb used MiXCR to reprocess the multiplex PCR reads, holding one entry per CDR3 protein. The sample carries about 620,000 distinct CDR3 sequences, 20% to 25% recorded once. Trimming took 0 bases from V and 1 from J, leaving 8 bases between them. CDR3 length: 15 amino acids. Germline-derived CDR1 and CDR2 are SGDLS and YYNGEE.

Sequencing was done on a sample of peripheral blood. This TCR came from a woman between 18 and 29 years old with stable Graves' hyperthyroidism. Some clones in this sample may be carry-over from other donors' samples. This sequence joins TRBV9 and TRBJ1-5; D not certain. The CDR3 nucleotides read TGTGCCAGCAGCGTAGAGCCCATAAGCAATCAGCCCCAGCATTTT. Translating it yields CASSVEPISNQPQHF.